The 2 T cell receptor beta chains presented below share a single source sample, sequenced in a study of T cell clonality in common variable immunodeficiency (dated by TCRdb to 2014 to 2015). The full study reports these points: CVID TCRbeta sequences were reported to have fewer deletions and N-nucleotide insertions and to lack highly modified clones with 13 or more V deletions.

Receptors were amplified or captured by the immunoSEQ multiplex PCR assay. TCRdb stores this immuneACCESS table with in-frame sequences only. Part of the clones is absent; in the studies checked, under half of the shortfall reflects unresolved V genes, and no reason is known for the rest. This sample has about 25,000 clones in the table, none counted a single time. The ten biggest clones cover 3.5% to 4.5% of the sample. Their antigen targets remain unknown. The sequenced sample was peripheral blood mononuclear cells. These receptor sequences come from a human donor with common variable immunodeficiency.

Judged by abundance, this clone is medium-sized. From the germline J gene comes the end of the CDR3, since the read stops 3 residues before it. The chain employs TRBV5-1 and TRBJ2-5; TRBD1 matches at 8 bases. The germline gives CDR1 SGHRS, CDR2 YFSETQ. The length of the CDR3 is 15 residues. The J segment lost 2 bases and the V segment lost 4 bases, leaving 7 bases of the junction unmatched. Here the CDR3 reads CASSPQGAGQETQYF. CDR3 DNA, as far as it was read: TGCGCCAGCAGCCCCCAGGGGGCAGGTCAAGAGACC.

This clone came up many times. The read terminates 3 residues before the CDR3 end, so the remaining end is supplied by the germline J gene. The rearrangement links TRBV29-1 to TRBJ2-1; D unresolved. CDR1 and CDR2 from the germline V gene are SQVTM and ANQGSEA. Trimming stripped 4 bases from V and 5 bases from J, with 15 bases between. The CDR3 has 14 residues. The CDR3 reads CSVALSKPNNEQFF. CDR3 DNA (partial): TGCAGCGTTGCCCTCTCAAAGCCGAACAATGAG.